The present T cell receptor beta chain was sequenced within a study of PD-1 blockade in mismatch repair-deficient tumors. The germline gives CDR1 SGHDN, CDR2 FVKESK. CDR3 length: 12 amino acids. V was clipped by 3 bases and J by 5 bases, with 7 bases between them. Assay used: immunoSEQ multiplex PCR; TCRdb lists only in-frame clones, some missing. This sample has approximately 38,000 clones; about four fifths occur once, and the top ten carry roughly 20%. Mismatch repair deficiency was confirmed in all patients, by PCR or immunohistochemistry. The sequenced sample was peripheral blood, obtained 4 weeks after starting pembrolizumab. The TCR was taken from an adult with mismatch repair-deficient cancer. The rearrangement links TRBV14 to TRBJ1-1; D uncertain. CDR3 amino acids: CASSHGGTEAFF. The CDR3 DNA reads TGTGCCAGCAGCCACGGAGGGACTGAAGCTTTCTTT.